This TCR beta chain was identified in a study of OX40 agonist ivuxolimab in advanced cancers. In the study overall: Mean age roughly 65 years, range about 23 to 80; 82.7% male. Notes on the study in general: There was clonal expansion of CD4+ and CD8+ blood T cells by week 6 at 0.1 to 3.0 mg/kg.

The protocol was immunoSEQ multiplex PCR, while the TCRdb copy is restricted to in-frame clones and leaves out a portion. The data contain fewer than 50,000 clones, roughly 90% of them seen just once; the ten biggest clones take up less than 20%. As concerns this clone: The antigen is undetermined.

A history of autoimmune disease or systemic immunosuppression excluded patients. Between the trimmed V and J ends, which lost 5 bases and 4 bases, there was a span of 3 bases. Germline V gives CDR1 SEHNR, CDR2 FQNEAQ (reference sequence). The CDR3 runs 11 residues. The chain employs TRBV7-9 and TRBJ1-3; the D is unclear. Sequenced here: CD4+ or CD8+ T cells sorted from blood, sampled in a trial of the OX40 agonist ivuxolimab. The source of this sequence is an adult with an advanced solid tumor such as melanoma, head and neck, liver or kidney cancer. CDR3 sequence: CASSAGNTIYF. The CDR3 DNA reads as TGTGCCAGCAGCGCAGGAAACACCATATATTTT.